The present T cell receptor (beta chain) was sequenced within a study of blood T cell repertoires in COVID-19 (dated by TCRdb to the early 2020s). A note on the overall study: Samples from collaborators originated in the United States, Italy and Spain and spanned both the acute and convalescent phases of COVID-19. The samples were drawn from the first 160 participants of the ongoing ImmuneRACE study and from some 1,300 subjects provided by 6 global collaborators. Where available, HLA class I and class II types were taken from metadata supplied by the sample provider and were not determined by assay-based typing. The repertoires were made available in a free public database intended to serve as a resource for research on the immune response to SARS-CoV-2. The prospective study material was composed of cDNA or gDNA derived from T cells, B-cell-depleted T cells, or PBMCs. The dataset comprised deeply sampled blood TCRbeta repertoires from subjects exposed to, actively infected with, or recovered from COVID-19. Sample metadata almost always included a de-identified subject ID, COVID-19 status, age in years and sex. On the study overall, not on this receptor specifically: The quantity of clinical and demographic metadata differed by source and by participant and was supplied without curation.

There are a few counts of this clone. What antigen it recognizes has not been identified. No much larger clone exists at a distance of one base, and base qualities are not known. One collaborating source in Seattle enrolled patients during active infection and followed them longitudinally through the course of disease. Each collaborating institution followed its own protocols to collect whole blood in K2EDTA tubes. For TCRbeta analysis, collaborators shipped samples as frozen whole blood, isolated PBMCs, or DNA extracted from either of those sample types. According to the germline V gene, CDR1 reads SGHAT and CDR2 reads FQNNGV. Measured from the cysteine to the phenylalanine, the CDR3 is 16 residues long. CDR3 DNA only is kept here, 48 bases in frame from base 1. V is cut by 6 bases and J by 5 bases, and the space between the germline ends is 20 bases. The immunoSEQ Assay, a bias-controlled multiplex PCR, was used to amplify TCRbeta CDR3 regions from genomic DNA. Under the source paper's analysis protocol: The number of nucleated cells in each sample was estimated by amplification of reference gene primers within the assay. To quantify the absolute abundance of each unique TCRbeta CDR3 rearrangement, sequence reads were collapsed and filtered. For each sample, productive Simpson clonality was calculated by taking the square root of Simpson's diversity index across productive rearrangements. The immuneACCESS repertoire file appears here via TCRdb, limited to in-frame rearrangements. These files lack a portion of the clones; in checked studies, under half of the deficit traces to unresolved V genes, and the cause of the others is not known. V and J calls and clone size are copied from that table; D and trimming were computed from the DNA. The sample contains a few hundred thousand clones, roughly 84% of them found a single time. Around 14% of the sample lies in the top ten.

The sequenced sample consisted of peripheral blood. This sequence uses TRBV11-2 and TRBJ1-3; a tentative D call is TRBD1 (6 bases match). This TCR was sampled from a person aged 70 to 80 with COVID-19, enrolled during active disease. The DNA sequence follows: TGTGCCAGCAGTCGTCCCGGGAGGGACACTCGAAACACCATATATTTT. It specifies CASSRPGRDTRNTIYF.